Below, 14 T cell receptor beta chains from the same sample are listed, as sequenced in a study of Ad26.COV2.S vaccination and SARS-CoV-2 variants. Data came from immunoSEQ multiplex PCR; TCRdb stores just in-frame clones and leaves some out. The sample shows fewer than 400,000 clones, 80% to 90% of them seen only once. Treatment of the sample: over 15 received Ad26.COV2.S at low or high dose, single or two shots; 5 received placebo; per-sample allocation not given. The study sampled participants on day 63 after the first vaccine or placebo injection. Sequenced material: peripheral blood, taken in a trial of Ad26.COV2.S vaccine versus placebo. The receptors were gathered from a person aged 18-60 years who received the Ad26.COV2.S COVID-19 vaccine or a placebo.

This sequence joins TRBV13 and TRBJ1-3; D not resolved. The CDR3 length is 14 residues. V lost 3 bases to trimming and J lost 2 bases, with 8 bases between them. In germline, CDR1 is PRHDT, CDR2 FYEKMQ (reference sequence). The CDR3 DNA reads TGTGCCAGCAGCTTCACAAATACTGGAAACACCATATATTTT. Amino acid sequence: CASSFTNTGNTIYF.

Of note for this clone: Other DNA sequences in the same sample also yield this CDR3. The J gene is TRBJ1-2, the V gene TRBV6-5; 7 bases agree with TRBD1. This CDR3 has 13 amino acids. The junction had 2 bases not matched to a gene; V was cut back by 6 bases and J by 1 base. The V gene's germline CDR1 is MNHEY and CDR2 SVGAGI. DNA of the CDR3: TGTGCCAGCAGCCGGGACAGTAACTATGGCTACACCTTC. Translation gives CASSRDSNYGYTF.

The chain uses TRBV11-1 and TRBJ2-1; D is unresolved. Germline assignment: CDR1 SGHAT and CDR2 FQDESV (reference sequence). Deletions cut 7 bases from V and 0 bases from J, with 4 bases between. This CDR3 spans 12 amino acids. This CDR3 reads CASTSSYNEQFF. For the CDR3, the DNA is TGTGCCAGCACCTCCTCCTACAATGAGCAGTTCTTC. The whole variable domain, remainder taken from reference TRBV11-1 and TRBJ2-1, is EAEVAQSPRYKITEKSQAVAFWCDPISGHATLYWYRQILGQGPELLVQFQDESVVDDSQLPKDRFSAERLKGVDSTLKIQPAELGDSAMYLCASTSSYNEQFFGPGTRLTVL.

The CDR3 loop reads CASSNDRVRIQPQHF. The CDR3 DNA sequence: TGTGCCAGCAGCAACGACAGGGTTAGGATCCAGCCCCAGCATTTT. The chain employs TRBV7-8 and TRBJ1-5; 7 bases align to TRBD1. The CDR3 consists of 15 residues. Germline V gene data show CDR1 as SGHVS and CDR2 as FQNEAQ. J was trimmed by 7 bases and V by 5 bases; bases with no gene match: 11.

The chain combines TRBV5-1 with TRBJ2-5; 8 nucleotides align to TRBD1. Germline assignment: CDR1 SGHRS and CDR2 YFSETQ. V lost 0 bases and J lost 2; bases outside the gene matches: 3. The CDR3 contains 15 residues. As DNA, the CDR3 is TGCGCCAGCAGCTTGGCCAGACAGGGGCAAGAGACCCAGTACTTC. Amino acid sequence: CASSLARQGQETQYF.

V is TRBV27 and J is TRBJ1-2; perhaps TRBD1 as D (5 bases). CDR3 length equals 15 residues. Germline V gene data show CDR1 as MNHEY and CDR2 as SMNVEV (reference sequence). Trimming removed 2 bases from V and 7 bases from J, with 17 bases in between. The CDR3 nucleotides are TGTGCCAGCAGTTTAGTAGGTGTCGGGGCGTTTGGCTACACCTTC. Protein sequence: CASSLVGVGAFGYTF.

The V gene is TRBV4-3, the J gene TRBJ2-3, with 8 bases aligning to TRBD2. The CDR3 covers 15 residues. Germline CDR1 LGHNA, CDR2 YSLEER. The trim removed 0 bases at V and 5 bases at J, leaving 4 bases unmatched. This CDR3 is CASSQDLTSGDTQYF. The DNA of the CDR3 is TGCGCCAGCAGCCAAGACCTTACTAGCGGAGATACGCAGTATTTT.

The V and J genes are TRBV6-5 and TRBJ2-7; a weak D match, TRBD1 (6 bases). Germline V gives CDR1 MNHEY, CDR2 SVGAGI. The ends were cut back, 5 bases at V and 4 bases at J, with 18 bases in the middle. The CDR3 runs to 15 residues. The chain's CDR3 is CASSKQGPSGYEQYF. CDR3 DNA sequence: TGTGCCAGCAGTAAACAGGGCCCCTCCGGGTACGAGCAGTACTTC.

This chain connects TRBV6-5 to TRBJ2-1; D possibly corresponds to TRBD1 (6 bases). The V end was cut by 6 bases, the J end by 3 bases, with 12 bases between. The length of the CDR3 is 14 residues. Germline V gene lookup returns CDR1 MNHEY and CDR2 SVGAGI. DNA of the CDR3: TGTGCCAGCAGGCGGCAGGGGTTCTACAATGAGCAGTTCTTC. It translates to CASRRQGFYNEQFF.

The J gene is TRBJ1-1, the V gene TRBV5-1, with 10 bases fitting TRBD1. The CDR3 is 15 residues long. V lost 2 bases to trimming and J lost 4 bases; unmatched junction nucleotides: 5. Germline CDR1 reads SGHRS; CDR2 reads YFSETQ. The CDR3 DNA sequence: TGCGCCAGCAGCTTCGGGGACAGGGGTAGCACTGAAGCTTTCTTT. It encodes CASSFGDRGSTEAFF.

The chain has TRBV6-2 or TRBV6-3 and TRBJ1-2; 9 bases match TRBD1. The germline V gene has CDR1 MNHEY and CDR2 SVGEGT. Trimming removed 6 bases from V and 8 bases from J; junction bases left unmatched: 10. The CDR3 runs 14 residues. The CDR3 sequence: CASSPGQGREGYTF. The CDR3 bases are TGTGCCAGCAGCCCCGGACAGGGGCGGGAAGGCTACACCTTC.

The genes are TRBV5-1 and TRBJ1-2; TRBD1 is a possible D gene (5 bases). Per the germline V gene, CDR1 is SGHRS and CDR2 is YFSETQ. Trimming took 4 bases from V and 3 from J, leaving 10 bases between them. The CDR3 runs 13 residues. CDR3: CASSQQVHYGYTF. The CDR3 coding sequence is TGCGCCAGCAGCCAACAGGTACACTATGGCTACACCTTC.

This clone appeared a single time. This sequence joins TRBV25-1 and TRBJ2-3; D uncertain. CDR1 and CDR2 from the germline V gene are MGHDK and SYGVNS. V lost 3 bases and J 5 bases, leaving 3 bases between the germline ends. The CDR3 totals 11 residues. DNA of the CDR3: TGTGCCAGCAGTGAGGAAGATACGCAGTATTTT. Its protein product is CASSEEDTQYF.

The chain has TRBV18 and TRBJ2-4; 9 positions match TRBD2. The CDR3 has 16 amino acids. Germline V gene lookup returns CDR1 KGHSH and CDR2 LQKENI. V lost 5 bases and J lost 0; bases outside the gene matches: 5. This CDR3 reads CASSYRTSVAKNIQYF. The CDR3 coding sequence is TGTGCCAGCTCATATAGGACTAGCGTAGCCAAAAACATTCAGTACTTC. The whole variable domain, filled in from reference TRBV18 and TRBJ2-4, reads NAGVMQNPRHLVRRRGQEARLRCSPMKGHSHVYWYRQLPEEGLKFMVYLQKENIIDESGMPKERFSAEFPKEGPSILRIQQVVRGDSAAYFCASSYRTSVAKNIQYFGAGTRLSVL.